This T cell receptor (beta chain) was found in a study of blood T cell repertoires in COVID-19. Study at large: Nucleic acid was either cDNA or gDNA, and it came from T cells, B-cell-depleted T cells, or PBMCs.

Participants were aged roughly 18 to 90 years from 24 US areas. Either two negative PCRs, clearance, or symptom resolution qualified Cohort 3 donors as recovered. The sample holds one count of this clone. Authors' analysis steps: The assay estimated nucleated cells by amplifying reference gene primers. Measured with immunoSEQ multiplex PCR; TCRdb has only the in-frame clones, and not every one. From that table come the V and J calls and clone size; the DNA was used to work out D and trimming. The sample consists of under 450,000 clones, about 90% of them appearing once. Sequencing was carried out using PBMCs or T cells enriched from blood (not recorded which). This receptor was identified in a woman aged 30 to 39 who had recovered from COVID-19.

The CDR3 region has the DNA TGCAGCGTTGAACACGAAGACCAGACAGGGTACGGAAACACCATATATTTT. It yields the protein CSVEHEDQTGYGNTIYF. The chain recombines TRBV29-1 with TRBJ1-3; 7 bases agree with TRBD1. CDR1 and CDR2 from the germline V gene are SQVTM and ANQGSEA. After removal of 2 bases from V and 4 bases from J, the junction contained 14 bases not matched to a gene. The CDR3 loop spans 17 amino acids.